The 14 T cell receptor beta chains below were found in one sample sequenced in a study of T cell repertoires in cytomegalovirus infection. TCRdb re-called the reads with MiXCR, one entry per CDR3 protein. Of some 390,000 distinct CDR3 sequences listed, less than 20% are singletons. The sample was PBMCs. These receptors were collected from a human donor in good health (CMV status not recorded). Some clones in this sample may be carry-over from other donors' samples.

CDR3 nucleotide sequence: TGTGCCAGCAGACCAGGGGGGGTGGACGGGGAGCTGTTTTTT. Translating it yields CASRPGGVDGELFF. The V gene is TRBV6-5, the J gene TRBJ2-2; D may correspond to TRBD1 or TRBD2 (7 bases each). Germline CDR1 MNHEY, CDR2 SVGAGI. Trimming took off 6 bases at V and 7 bases at J, with 15 bases between the two ends. CDR3 length: 14 residues.

This clonotype has ten or more counts. This sequence joins TRBV28 and TRBJ2-7; TRBD2 agrees at 8 bases. Germline V gives CDR1 MDHEN, CDR2 SYDVKM. The CDR3 totals 15 residues. The V gene end was trimmed by 11 bases and the J gene end by 3 bases; junction bases not matched to a gene: 15. CDR3 sequence (DNA): TGTGCCGGATTCTCGCGGGGGGTCTCCGGCTACGAGCAGTACTTC. Its protein is CAGFSRGVSGYEQYF.

In its sample, this clonotype was seen many times. The chain is built from TRBV7-2 and TRBJ2-3; D not resolved. Trimming removed 5 bases at V and 4 bases at J, with 13 bases between. CDR1 and CDR2 from the germline V gene are SGHTA and FQGNSA. The CDR3 covers 14 residues. The CDR3 region has the DNA TGTGCCAGCAGCCCCATGACCGGCGCAGATACGCAGTATTTT. Its translation: CASSPMTGADTQYF.

The rearrangement uses TRBV7-2 and TRBJ2-1; 8 bases match TRBD1. The CDR3 consists of 15 residues. The V and J ends lost 4 bases and 4 bases, in that order; junction bases with no gene match: 6. Germline V lookup: CDR1 SGHTA, CDR2 FQGNSA. The CDR3 bases are TGTGCCAGCAGCTCCCAGGGGGCGGGGTACAATGAGCAGTTCTTC. Translating it yields CASSSQGAGYNEQFF.

This clonotype has a count of ten or more. The chain employs TRBV7-2 and TRBJ2-1; 7 positions match TRBD2. The CDR3 has 17 residues. Germline CDR1 SGHTA, CDR2 FQGNSA. Unmatched junction bases numbered 11, after V lost 6 bases and J lost 0 bases. This chain's CDR3 is CASSSRGAGSSYNEQFF. The DNA for the CDR3 is TGTGCCAGCAGTTCCCGAGGAGCGGGAAGCTCCTACAATGAGCAGTTCTTC.

In its sample, this clonotype was seen many times. The CDR3 region has the DNA TGTGCCAGCAGTTTCATCGTGAGGGGGCGGCGAGGCACTGAAGCTTTCTTT. Protein: CASSFIVRGRRGTEAFF. This chain joins TRBV12-3 or TRBV12-4 and TRBJ1-1; 7 bases line up with TRBD1. The CDR3 totals 17 residues. Losses at the gene ends were 3 bases for V and 4 bases for J; bases not matched to a gene: 14.

Many counts were recorded for this clonotype. The V call is TRBV12-3 or TRBV12-4, the J call TRBJ2-3, with 9 bases aligning to TRBD2. The CDR3 is 15 residues long. The ends lost 3 bases at V and 1 base at J; junction bases unmatched: 2. The CDR3 sequence: CASSFGGGGTDTQYF. CDR3 sequence (DNA): TGTGCCAGCAGTTTTGGCGGGGGGGGCACAGATACGCAGTATTTT.

Comment on this clonotype: This sequence may be a read error, since a much larger clone differs from it by one base. V is TRBV6-5 and J is TRBJ1-5; D possibly corresponds to TRBD1 (6 bases). The germline gives CDR1 MNHEY, CDR2 SVGAGI. Trimming removed 4 bases at V and 6 bases at J, with 13 bases between. The CDR3 spans 14 residues. DNA of the CDR3: TGTGCCAGCAGTTCCAGGGGTTTTGCTCAGCCCCAGCATTTT. Protein product: CASSSRGFAQPQHF.

The chain employs TRBV6-5 and TRBJ1-2, with TRBD1 as a possible D gene (6 bases). This CDR3 is built from 15 residues. Germline V gene data show CDR1 as MNHEY and CDR2 as SVGAGI. With 2 bases removed from V and 5 bases from J, the gap between germline ends came to 15 bases. In nucleotides, the CDR3 is TGTGCCAGCAGTTACGAGGGGGGTATGAGATATGGCTACACCTTC. It yields the protein CASSYEGGMRYGYTF.

This clonotype came up a few times. The chain combines TRBV3-1 with TRBJ2-1; 10 nucleotides line up with TRBD2. The CDR3 extends over 15 amino acids. V gave up 3 bases and J gave up 5 bases; unmatched junction bases: 4. From germline, CDR1 is LGHDT and CDR2 YNNKEL (reference sequence). The CDR3 DNA follows: TGTGCCAGCAGCCACCTTAGCGGGGGGCACAATGAGCAGTTCTTC. Encoded protein: CASSHLSGGHNEQFF.

The sample holds a few counts of this clonotype. Germline is not matched at one junction end, which may reflect a read error. This sequence joins TRBV6-2 or TRBV6-3 and TRBJ2-5; TRBD1 agrees at 7 bases. CDR1 and CDR2 (germline): MNHEY, SVGEGT. The CDR3 length is 14 residues. The CDR3 DNA reads TGTGCCAGCACCCGAGGGGGCAGCCAAGAGATCCAGTACTTC. This translates into CASTRGGSQEIQYF.

This clonotype was detected a few times. Mismatch with germline at one junction end may stem from a read error. The rearrangement links TRBV19 to TRBJ2-4; TRBD2 might be the D (6 bases). The CDR3 runs 15 residues. From germline, CDR1 is LNHDA and CDR2 SQIVND (reference sequence). The CDR3 bases are TGTGCCAGTAGTATGTCCGGGGGAGCCGAAAACATTCAGTACTTC. Residues: CASSMSGGAENIQYF.

This clonotype showed up just once. The chain links TRBV6-1 to TRBJ2-7; 9 bases are a match to TRBD2. The junction had 4 bases not matched to a gene; V was cut back by 6 bases and J by 1 base. The germline gives CDR1 MNHNS, CDR2 SASEGT. This CDR3 contains 14 residues. CDR3 region: CASRLTSGSYEQYF. CDR3 sequence (DNA): TGTGCCAGCAGGTTGACTAGCGGTTCCTACGAGCAGTACTTC.

The J gene is TRBJ1-5, the V gene TRBV10-3; TRBD1 matches 7 bases. The CDR3 extends over 14 amino acids. Germline V CDR1 and CDR2: ENHRY, SYGVKD. V lost 2 bases to trimming and J lost 11 bases; unmatched junction nucleotides: 9. CDR3 protein: CAISEGTTGEAQHF. As DNA, the CDR3 is TGTGCCATCAGTGAGGGCACAACAGGGGAAGCCCAGCATTTT.